This T cell receptor beta chain was identified during a study of blood T cell repertoires in COVID-19. On the study more broadly: The origin of the acute and convalescent COVID-19 samples was the United States, Italy and Spain. Sources were T cells, B-cell-depleted T cells, or PBMCs; the material itself was cDNA or gDNA.

In the authors' methods: Researchers report that nucleated cell counts were estimated from reference gene primer amplification. Method: immunoSEQ multiplex PCR; TCRdb's copy keeps in-frame clones and lacks some. V, J and clone size are those of that table, while D and trimming were read from the DNA. The sample includes roughly 120,000 clones, 75% to 80% of them seen just once. This clone was seen once. Per the germline V gene, CDR1 is KGHSH and CDR2 is LQKENI. V shed 3 bases and J shed 5 bases, with 14 bases lying between them. The length of the CDR3 is 14 residues. This rearrangement joins TRBV18 to TRBJ2-7; a possible D gene is TRBD1 (5 bases). This receptor was obtained from a woman older than 75 with active or convalescent COVID-19. The material sequenced was peripheral blood. CDR3 nucleotide sequence: TGTGCCAGCTCACCCGCGGACATGAGGCACGAGCAGTACTTC. Translated: CASSPADMRHEQYF.